This TCR beta chain was captured in a study of T cell responses to AZD1222 COVID-19 vaccine (dated by TCRdb to 2020 to 2022). About the investigation overall: A total of under 250 trial participants underwent TCR sequencing, of whom about 210 had received two doses of AZD1222 and some 25 had received two doses of the MenACWY control vaccine. Trial participants were enrolled into age subgroups of 18-55, 56-69 and 70-plus years, which contained around 150, 29 and 61 TCR-sequenced participants, respectively. Points the paper makes about the study in general: Conclusions about previously exposed vaccinees are limited because only five to seven AZD1222 recipients were SARS-CoV-2 seropositive at baseline. Most participants were white British and females outnumbered males, and the authors suggested that clonal diversity may have been underestimated. Spike-specific TCR breadth and depth rose significantly after two AZD1222 doses compared with day 0 and with MenACWY recipients. Vaccine-associated CD4 TCRs spanned the whole spike protein, with dominant responses in regions 160-218 and 743-854. Reportedly, almost half of the unique spike-specific TCRs recognized epitopes lying outside the regions that are mutated in the B.1.351 and B.1.1.7 variants. No day 14 peak-response samples were available, so repertoires were characterized only after the peak T cell response. In the small 56-69-year group, the increase in depth fell short of significance, most likely because of low power.

About this clone itself: Its antigen remains unidentified. Per-base quality was not reported, and no clone a single base away is much larger than it.

The CDR3 regions of human TCRbeta chains were analyzed by immunosequencing. Per the source publication's procedure: TCRs in the repertoires were matched against a reference library of SARS-CoV-2-specific TCRs that had been generated with the MIRA antigen-specificity platform. Breadth was defined as the fraction of unique TCRs that were SARS-CoV-2-associated, and depth was defined as the fraction of total T cells that were SARS-CoV-2-associated. Using the MIRA data, each spike-specific TCR was mapped to the spike region that the TCR reacts to and placed in a CD4 or CD8 class. Log10-transformed breadth and depth values were compared by one-way ANOVA with Sidak's multiple comparisons tests. Not all clones reach the TCRdb copy of this immuneACCESS table, which keeps in-frame sequences only. Checked studies attribute under half of the gap to unresolved V genes and leave the rest unexplained. V and J calls and clone size follow that table, whereas D and trimming were derived from the DNA. The sample table holds approximately 130,000 clones, of which roughly nine tenths were seen once. The ten biggest clones cover around a tenth of the sample.

V is pruned by 2 bases and J by 1 base, leaving 3 bases of the junction without a gene match. The CDR3 spans 16 residues, from the cysteine through the phenylalanine. Only the CDR3 DNA is retained, 48 bases long and in frame from the first base. CDR1 and CDR2, looked up from the germline V gene, are MGHRA and YSYEKL. The meaning of the sample's time point label: about 28 days (+/-7) after the second vaccine dose. Because spike-specific TCR depth and breadth did not differ between the two schedules, AZD1222 recipients who got a second dose at roughly 4 weeks were pooled with those who got a second dose at roughly 12 weeks. Vaccinee samples came from UK trials COV001 and COV002, including a single-blind randomized controlled phase 2/3 trial of AZD1222 (ChAdOx1 nCoV-19) in healthy adults. Trial participant PBMC samples were collected at day 0 and day 28 after the second dose for TCRbeta chain sequencing.

Specimen: peripheral blood, collected 28 days after the second AZD1222 dose. The sequence links TRBV4-1 to TRBJ1-4; a stretch of 8 junction bases matches TRBD1. The TCR originated in an adult who received the AZD1222 COVID-19 vaccine. DNA sequence: TGCGCCAGCAGCCAACCAGACAGGGGAACTAATGAAAAACTGTTTTTT. Its coded protein is CASSQPDRGTNEKLFF.